What follows describes a single TCR beta chain. This sample was taken from a study of blood T cell repertoires in COVID-19. The CDR3 extends over 13 amino acids. Germline CDR1 is LNHDA and CDR2 is SQIVND (reference sequence). The V end was cut by 7 bases, the J end by 1 base, with 9 bases between. Method: immunoSEQ multiplex PCR; TCRdb's copy keeps in-frame clones and lacks some. Seen here are 150,000 to 200,000 clones, 82% observed once, and the top ten hold 5.2%. This clonotype originated in a woman aged 25 to 39 with acute or convalescent COVID-19. The chain employs TRBV19 and TRBJ2-3; D ambiguous. The sequencing sample was made of peripheral blood. This chain's CDR3 is CASKLAGTDTQYF. CDR3 coding DNA: TGTGCCAGTAAACTGGCGGGCACAGATACGCAGTATTTT.